The 17 T cell receptor beta chains reported below all come from one sample, sequenced in a study of identical twins. MiXCR was run by TCRdb on the 5' RACE reads, yielding one entry per CDR3 protein. Of a few hundred thousand distinct CDR3 sequences listed, 9.6% are singletons. The same data also contributed to another study, on yellow fever vaccine responses in identical twins.

The sequenced sample consisted of PBMCs. These receptors were taken from a woman aged 18-29 years in good health.

This clonotype occurred many times. The genes are TRBV12-3 or TRBV12-4 and TRBJ2-1; TRBD2 is a possible D gene (6 bases). The V gene lost 6 bases and the J gene lost 2 bases, with 17 bases spanning the gap. CDR3 length: 16 residues. DNA for the CDR3: TGTGCCAGCAGCACCGATCTAGCGCCCACCTACAATGAGCAGTTCTTC. This gives the protein CASSTDLAPTYNEQFF.

The table lists this clonotype with a few counts. This chain links TRBV10-2 with TRBJ2-3, with 14 positions matching TRBD2. Germline trimming cut 6 bases from V and 4 bases from J; bases unmatched to any gene: 6. CDR1 and CDR2 from the germline V gene are WSHSY and SAAADI. CDR3 length: 16 residues. The CDR3 region is CASRGTSGSRADTQYF. DNA for the CDR3: TGCGCCAGCAGGGGGACTAGCGGGAGTAGGGCAGATACGCAGTATTTT.

This clonotype was recorded at least ten times. This chain joins TRBV6-5 and TRBJ2-1; D ambiguous. This CDR3 comprises 11 residues. The V gene lost 2 bases and the J gene lost 7 bases, with 3 bases spanning the gap. Germline lookup yields CDR1 MNHEY and CDR2 SVGAGI. The CDR3 region is CASSYGNEQFF. The DNA for the CDR3 is TGTGCCAGCAGTTACGGAAATGAGCAGTTCTTC.

The chain couples TRBV10-2 to TRBJ1-5, with D hard to call. The V end was cut by 7 bases, the J end by 0 bases, with 13 bases between. The CDR3 extends over 15 amino acids. From germline, CDR1 is WSHSY and CDR2 SAAADI. The CDR3 spells CASMLGNYSNQPQHF. In nucleotides, the CDR3 is TGCGCCAGCATGTTGGGGAACTATAGCAATCAGCCCCAGCATTTT.

This clonotype has only a few counts. This chain uses TRBV27 with TRBJ2-6; D is possibly TRBD1 (5 bases). Germline V lookup: CDR1 MNHEY, CDR2 SMNVEV (reference sequence). The V end lost 3 bases, the J end lost 1 base, and 7 bases lay between the germline ends. The CDR3 is 15 residues long. CDR3 residues: CASSLGQSGANVLTF. DNA of the CDR3: TGTGCCAGCAGTTTGGGGCAGTCTGGGGCCAACGTCCTGACTTTC.

This clonotype was detected ten times or more. The chain recombines TRBV3-1 with TRBJ2-1; TRBD1 aligns across 10 bases. This CDR3 is 15 amino acids long. In germline, CDR1 is LGHDT, CDR2 YNNKEL (reference sequence). V lost 1 base and J lost 8; bases outside the gene matches: 5. Here the CDR3 DNA reads TGTGCCAGCAGCCAAGGACAGGGGGCTTTGGATGAGCAGTTCTTC. As protein: CASSQGQGALDEQFF.

With respect to this clonotype: Without the conserved terminal phenylalanine or tryptophan, this CDR3 likely stems from a read error. This rearrangement joins TRBV27 to TRBJ2-5; D is uncertain. Between the trimmed V and J ends, which lost 5 bases and 0 bases, there was a span of 19 bases. The CDR3 totals 17 residues. Germline-derived CDR1 and CDR2 are MNHEY and SMNVEV (reference sequence). Here the CDR3 reads CASSPHRATEYQETQYY. CDR3 sequence (DNA): TGTGCCAGCAGTCCACACCGAGCAACCGAGTACCAAGAGACCCAGTACTAC.

This clonotype turned up a few times. The V gene is TRBV28, the J gene TRBJ2-1; 9 nucleotides agree with TRBD2. The CDR3 runs to 15 residues. V shed 0 bases, J shed 8 bases, and the junction held 5 bases outside the gene matches. Per the germline V gene, CDR1 is MDHEN and CDR2 is SYDVKM. In DNA form, the CDR3 reads TGTGCCAGCAGTTTATGGCGGGGGGGCACCTATGAGCAGTTCTTC. Translation gives CASSLWRGGTYEQFF.

This clonotype was observed a handful of times. V is TRBV7-2 and J is TRBJ2-3; TRBD2 matches at 7 bases. Germline CDR1 and CDR2: SGHTA and FQGNSA. This CDR3 contains 16 residues. V lost 4 bases and J lost 5; bases outside the gene matches: 12. CDR3 DNA sequence: TGTGCCAGCAGCTCCCGGGGAGCGGGGAGAATAGATACGCAGTATTTT. It is translated as CASSSRGAGRIDTQYF.

Ten or more counts support this clonotype. The genes are TRBV10-3 and TRBJ2-1; a weak D match, TRBD1 (6 bases). CDR3 length: 13 residues. Trimming removed 10 bases from V and 5 bases from J, with 15 bases in between. Looked up from germline, CDR1 is ENHRY and CDR2 is SYGVKD. This CDR3 is CATLQGTNNEQFF. The CDR3 DNA follows: TGTGCCACCCTACAGGGAACAAACAATGAGCAGTTCTTC.

The chain combines TRBV5-5 with TRBJ2-7; D is uncertain. From germline, CDR1 is SGHKS and CDR2 YYEKEE (reference sequence). CDR3 length: 14 residues. V lost 0 bases and J lost 4, with 11 bases in between. CDR3 sequence: CASSLDHLLYEQYF. The DNA of the CDR3 is TGTGCCAGCAGCTTGGACCATCTTTTATACGAGCAGTACTTC.

Ten or more counts support this clonotype. Written as DNA, the CDR3 is TGTGCCAGCAGCTTATTAGTAGGGGATCAGCCCCAGCATTTT. It is translated as CASSLLVGDQPQHF. The J gene is TRBJ1-5, the V gene TRBV7-2, with D maybe TRBD1 (5 bases). Germline assignment: CDR1 SGHTA and CDR2 FQGNSA. This CDR3 contains 14 residues. V was trimmed by 2 bases and J by 5 bases, leaving 10 bases between them.

DNA of the CDR3: TGCGCCAGCAGCGCGGACGGATCCGGCTACGAGCAGTACTTC. Translated, it gives CASSADGSGYEQYF. This chain joins TRBV5-1 and TRBJ2-7; D gene uncertain. Germline values: CDR1 SGHRS, CDR2 YFSETQ. The CDR3 is 14 amino acids. Trimming took off 4 bases at V and 3 bases at J, with 14 bases between the two ends.

The chain joins TRBV21-1 to TRBJ2-1; the table's D call, TRBD1, was not checked against the DNA. TRBV21-1 is deemed a pseudogene. CDR3 size: 15 residues. In DNA form, the CDR3 reads TGTGCCAGCACCCCCCGGAGGCTCCTAAATAATGAGCAGTTCTTC. Translated: CASTPRRLLNNEQFF.

This clonotype was seen ten or more times. This rearrangement joins TRBV12-3 or TRBV12-4 to TRBJ2-5, with 8 bases identical to TRBD2. Trimming at V came to 4 bases and at J to 4 bases, leaving 8 bases not matched to a gene. This CDR3 is built from 15 residues. The CDR3 nucleotides read TGTGCCAGCAGTTCCCCCGGGGGGGGAGTAGAGACCCAGTACTTC. Residues: CASSSPGGGVETQYF.

The V gene is TRBV25-1, the J gene TRBJ2-5, with 10 bases aligning to TRBD1. The CDR3 extends over 15 amino acids. CDR1 MGHDK and CDR2 SYGVNS come from the germline V gene. The junction had 9 bases not matched to a gene; V was cut back by 6 bases and J by 5 bases. CDR3 sequence reads: CASRAIGTGVETQYF. Written as DNA, the CDR3 is TGTGCCAGCAGGGCCATCGGGACAGGGGTTGAGACCCAGTACTTC.

As regards this clonotype: The junction does not match germline at one end; this may be a read error. V is TRBV7-6 and J is TRBJ2-2, with a tentative D call TRBD2 (5 bases). Germline V lookup: CDR1 SGHVS, CDR2 FNYEAQ. The CDR3 covers 16 residues. For the CDR3, the DNA is TGTGCCAGCAGCTTAGTCCCTCCCGGAGGCACCGGGGAGTTGTTTTTT. It encodes CASSLVPPGGTGELFF.